This TCR beta chain was captured by sequencing in a study of cytomegalovirus exposure and HLA in healthy donors. The overall study: The study's early data release held 80 million to 95 million unique TCRs from HLA-typed donors.

V lost 5 bases and J 8 bases, leaving 15 bases between the germline ends. Germline CDR1 is MNHEY and CDR2 is SMNVEV (reference sequence). The CDR3 has 14 residues. The PCR made use of 60 Vbeta and 13 Jbeta primers. The method was immunoSEQ multiplex PCR; TCRdb's version includes in-frame clones alone and lacks a portion of them. The sample consists of around 150,000 clones, around 70% of them appearing once. The specimen sequenced was PBMCs. V is TRBV27 and J is TRBJ1-4, with D possibly being TRBD1 (5 bases). The clonotype originates from a man in his forties or fifties in good health and CMV-seronegative. In DNA, the CDR3 is TGTGCCAGCAGTACAGGATTGGGAGGAGAAAAACTGTTTTTT. Translating it yields CASSTGLGGEKLFF.